The 26 T cell receptor beta chains reported below all come from one sample, sequenced in a study of vaccination and CD4 T cells after COVID-19 (dated by TCRdb to between 2022 and 2023). The sample's treatment or condition label, in plain terms: approximately 10-day PBMC culture with coronavirus spike peptide pools or control peptides (ViraFEST assay). CD4+ T cells from unexposed donors were collected before the COVID-19 pandemic (2011-2018). Their antigen targets remain unknown. Library construction relied on PCR. Sequencer: Illumina iSeq 100. TCR sequencing of DNA from cultured CD4+ T cells used the Oncomine TCR Beta short-read assay at the Johns Hopkins FTIC core. TCRdb ran its own pipeline on the public reads, namely fastp trimming at Q25 and MiXCR clone calling, and kept in-frame beta chains. Rows with one shared CDR3 protein collapse into an entry with the most common genes and DNA. In all, the sample holds thousands of distinct CDR3 sequences, and 40% to 45% of those were seen once. The ten largest clones take up approximately 36% of the sample.

Input material: CD4+ T cells from blood, cultured in vitro. These receptors all stem from a human donor in good health.

V gene TRBV20-1 combines with J gene TRBJ1-2; no reliable D call. This CDR3 has 14 amino acids. Germline V gives CDR1 DFQATT, CDR2 SNEGSKA (reference sequence). V lost 0 bases and J lost 4, with 12 bases in between. Here the CDR3 DNA reads TGCAGTGCTAGAGATCAAGAGGAGCTCTATGGCTACACCTTC. It codes for CSARDQEELYGYTF.

The J gene is TRBJ1-1, the V gene TRBV29-1; TRBD1 agrees at 7 bases. Per the germline V gene, CDR1 is SQVTM and CDR2 is ANQGSEA. The CDR3 runs to 14 residues. The ends lost 4 bases at V and 0 bases at J; junction bases unmatched: 5. This CDR3 reads CSVGQGSMNTEAFF. CDR3 sequence (DNA): TGCAGCGTTGGACAGGGTAGTATGAACACTGAAGCTTTCTTT. The full variable domain, completed using reference TRBV29-1 and TRBJ1-1, is SAVISQKPSRDICQRGTSLTIQCQVDSQVTMMFWYRQQPGQSLTLIATANQGSEATYESGFVIDKFPISRPNLTFSTLTVSNMSPEDSSIYLCSVGQGSMNTEAFFGQGTRLTVV.

This clonotype was counted between two and nine times. The chain has TRBV19 and TRBJ2-7; D not certain. From germline, CDR1 is LNHDA and CDR2 SQIVND (reference sequence). V dropped 1 base and J dropped 2 bases, with 12 bases sitting between them. CDR3 length: 15 amino acids. CDR3 sequence: CASSIGEVPTYEQYF. In DNA, the CDR3 is TGTGCCAGTAGTATAGGCGAGGTTCCAACCTACGAGCAGTACTTC.

The V call is TRBV28, the J call TRBJ2-7, with 8 bases identical to TRBD2. Germline V gene sequence: CDR1 MDHEN, CDR2 SYDVKM. This CDR3 region has 15 residues. Unmatched junction bases numbered 5, after V lost 4 bases and J lost 0 bases. The CDR3 DNA reads TGTGCCAGCAGTTCCGGGGGGGAGAGCTCCTACGAGCAGTACTTC. Translation: CASSSGGESSYEQYF.

The sample holds a few counts of this clonotype. J is TRBJ1-5 and V is TRBV6-1; 7 positions agree with TRBD1. Trimming at V came to 8 bases and at J to 4 bases, leaving 5 bases not matched to a gene. This CDR3 comprises 13 residues. Germline V CDR1 and CDR2: MNHNS, SASEGT. CDR3 nucleotides: TGTGCCAGCGGCTACAGGGGTAATCAGCCCCAGCATTTT. Amino acid sequence: CASGYRGNQPQHF.

This rearrangement joins TRBV11-2 to TRBJ2-7, with TRBD2 matching 9 bases. The germline V gene encodes CDR1 SGHAT and CDR2 FQNNGV. J was trimmed by 6 bases and V by 1 base; bases with no gene match: 4. This CDR3 has 14 residues. CDR3 sequence reads: CASSLGLAGSEQYF. CDR3 DNA: TGTGCCAGCAGCTTAGGTCTAGCGGGGAGCGAGCAGTACTTC.

In this sample, this clonotype is large. The chain couples TRBV30 to TRBJ1-2; D unclear. Per the germline V gene, CDR1 is GTSNPN and CDR2 is SVGIG (reference sequence). The CDR3 runs to 13 residues. V was cut by 0 bases and J by 2 bases, with 7 bases left in between. As DNA, the CDR3 is TGTGCCTGGAGTGTACAAGCAAACTATGGCTACACCTTC. The encoded protein is CAWSVQANYGYTF.

This chain links TRBV20-1 with TRBJ1-5; D is perhaps TRBD1 (5 bases). The CDR3 spans 15 residues. Trimming removed 6 bases at V and 3 bases at J, with 18 bases between. Germline-derived CDR1 and CDR2 are DFQATT and SNEGSKA (reference sequence). The CDR3 region is CSAVKLAGHNQPQHF. The CDR3 coding sequence is TGCAGTGCCGTCAAACTTGCCGGACACAATCAGCCCCAGCATTTT.

The rearrangement uses TRBV11-2 and TRBJ1-1; a weak D match, TRBD1 (6 bases). Trimming took off 3 bases at V and 3 bases at J, with 11 bases between the two ends. The CDR3 is 14 amino acids. CDR1 SGHAT and CDR2 FQNNGV come from the germline V gene. CDR3 bases: TGTGCCAGCAGCTTGGGCAGGGGCGACACTGAAGCTTTCTTT. It is translated as CASSLGRGDTEAFF.

The chain uses TRBV7-3 and TRBJ1-1; D call uncertain. With 3 bases removed from V and 3 bases from J, the gap between germline ends came to 8 bases. This CDR3 spans 13 amino acids. The germline V gene encodes CDR1 SGHTA and CDR2 FQGTGA. The CDR3 loop is CASSLRRDTEAFF. In DNA form, the CDR3 reads TGTGCCAGCAGCTTGAGACGGGACACTGAAGCTTTCTTT.

This clonotype was detected only a few times. The rearrangement joins TRBV6-1 to TRBJ1-1; no clear D gene. The CDR3 is made up of 13 amino acids. Germline loops: CDR1 MNHNS, CDR2 SASEGT. Trimming stripped 2 bases from V and 0 bases from J, with 4 bases between. CDR3 amino acids: CASSEYVNTEAFF. As DNA, the CDR3 is TGTGCCAGCAGTGAATACGTGAACACTGAAGCTTTCTTT.

The rearrangement uses TRBV20-1 and TRBJ2-7; D is unresolved. Germline values: CDR1 DFQATT, CDR2 SNEGSKA (reference sequence). Deletions cut 5 bases from V and 1 base from J, with 6 bases between. The length of the CDR3 is 11 residues. CDR3 bases: TGCAGTGCTGCGTCTTCCTACGAGCAGTACTTC. It translates to CSAASSYEQYF.

This clonotype was detected once. This sequence joins TRBV29-1 and TRBJ1-1; 7 bases are shared with TRBD1. The trim removed 4 bases at V and 9 bases at J, leaving 14 bases unmatched. Germline loops: CDR1 SQVTM, CDR2 ANQGSEA. CDR3 length: 14 residues. The CDR3 DNA follows: TGCAGCGTTGTGGGCAGGGGGAATGAACTTAAAGCTTTCTTT. Protein sequence: CSVVGRGNELKAFF.

This clonotype was picked up a small number of times. The chain uses TRBV6-4 and TRBJ2-3, with TRBD2 matching over 9 bases. The trim removed 0 bases at V and 1 base at J, leaving 5 bases unmatched. This CDR3 is built from 17 residues. Germline-derived CDR1 and CDR2 are MRHNA and SNTAGT. In DNA form, the CDR3 reads TGTGCCAGCAGTGACTCCGTAGCGGGGGCCGGCACAGATACGCAGTATTTT. Encoded protein: CASSDSVAGAGTDTQYF.

There are a few counts of this clonotype. The V call is TRBV7-2, the J call TRBJ1-2, with 9 bases aligning to TRBD1. J was trimmed by 3 bases and V by 5 bases; bases with no gene match: 7. The CDR3 covers 15 residues. Germline V gene sequence: CDR1 SGHTA, CDR2 FQGNSA. CDR3 sequence: CASSIQGAAYYGYTF. In DNA, the CDR3 is TGTGCCAGCAGCATACAGGGGGCGGCTTACTATGGCTACACCTTC. Full variable domain (rest looked up from reference TRBV7-2 and TRBJ1-2): GAGVSQSPSNKVTEKGKDVELRCDPISGHTALYWYRQSLGQGLEFLIYFQGNSAPDKSGLPSDRFSAERTGGSVSTLTIQRTQQEDSAVYLCASSIQGAAYYGYTFGSGTRLTVV.

This chain links TRBV7-9 with TRBJ1-2; D possibly corresponds to TRBD1 (6 bases). The CDR3 consists of 15 residues. The V and J ends lost 2 bases and 3 bases respectively, with 13 bases between them. CDR1 is SEHNR, CDR2 FQNEAQ, per germline (reference sequence). The CDR3 loop reads CASSLSSWGHYGYTF. The CDR3 nucleotides are TGTGCCAGCAGCTTATCGTCTTGGGGGCACTATGGCTACACCTTC.

The gene calls are TRBV9 and TRBJ2-5, with TRBD2 matching 10 bases. Looked up from germline, CDR1 is SGDLS and CDR2 is YYNGEE. Losses at the gene ends were 0 bases for V and 4 bases for J; bases not matched to a gene: 6. CDR3 size: 16 residues. CDR3 protein: CASSVVHSGGLETQYF. In nucleotides, the CDR3 is TGTGCCAGCAGCGTAGTTCATAGCGGGGGGTTAGAGACCCAGTACTTC.

The chain couples TRBV19 to TRBJ2-7; D perhaps matches TRBD1 (5 bases). The germline CDR1 and CDR2 sequences are LNHDA and SQIVND (reference sequence). This CDR3 contains 13 residues. The ends were cut back, 0 bases at V and 3 bases at J, with 6 bases in the middle. The CDR3 loop is CASSIDRDYEQYF. In DNA, the CDR3 is TGTGCCAGTAGTATAGACAGGGACTACGAGCAGTACTTC.

The gene calls are TRBV2 and TRBJ1-1; possibly TRBD1 for D (6 bases). The CDR3 is made up of 15 amino acids. Germline values: CDR1 SNHLY, CDR2 FYNNEI. Trimming took off 9 bases at V and 0 bases at J, with 17 bases between the two ends. The CDR3 loop is CASQIPTGLNTEAFF. CDR3 sequence (DNA): TGTGCCAGTCAAATCCCCACAGGGTTGAACACTGAAGCTTTCTTT.

The chain carries TRBV19 and TRBJ1-2, with 9 bases matching TRBD1. In germline, CDR1 is LNHDA, CDR2 SQIVND (reference sequence). The V and J ends lost 5 bases and 6 bases, in that order; junction bases with no gene match: 4. This CDR3 contains 13 residues. In DNA form, the CDR3 reads TGTGCCAGTAGTCGGGACAGGGTGGATGGCTACACCTTC. Translated, it gives CASSRDRVDGYTF. Based on the CDR3 plus reference TRBV19 and TRBJ1-2, the full variable domain is DGGITQSPKYLFRKEGQNVTLSCEQNLNHDAMYWYRQDPGQGLRLIYYSQIVNDFQKGDIAEGYSVSREKKESFPLTVTSAQKNPTAFYLCASSRDRVDGYTFGSGTRLTVV.

This chain uses TRBV6-1 with TRBJ1-1; D is unclear. This CDR3 is built from 14 residues. Trimming pared 6 bases from V and 3 bases from J, leaving 14 bases between. From germline, CDR1 is MNHNS and CDR2 SASEGT. The CDR3 spells CASSPRATDTEAFF. As DNA, the CDR3 is TGTGCCAGCAGCCCAAGGGCGACGGACACTGAAGCTTTCTTT.

The V gene is TRBV5-8, the J gene TRBJ1-2, with D hard to call. Germline-derived CDR1 and CDR2 are SGHTS and YDEGEE. This CDR3 has 14 residues. Trimming shortened V by 0 bases and J by 5 bases, and 11 bases separated the two germline ends. CDR3 loop: CASSLEGNRYGYTF. The CDR3, as DNA: TGTGCCAGCAGCTTGGAAGGGAACAGATATGGCTACACCTTC.

The chain combines TRBV4-2 with TRBJ1-2; a possible D gene is TRBD1 (5 bases). The germline CDR1 and CDR2 sequences are LGHNA and YNFKEQ. The CDR3 spans 16 residues. Trimming left V 3 bases short and J 8 bases short, with 22 bases between. The CDR3 bases are TGTGCCAGCAGCCATTTCCGGGGGACGGAAGGGTGGGGCTACACCTTC. This codes for CASSHFRGTEGWGYTF.

This chain uses TRBV7-9 with TRBJ1-2, with TRBD1 matching 8 bases. J was trimmed by 3 bases and V by 4 bases; bases with no gene match: 4. The CDR3 is 14 amino acids. Germline CDR1 SEHNR, CDR2 FQNEAQ (reference sequence). The CDR3 is CASSSMTGDYGYTF. The CDR3 DNA follows: TGTGCCAGCAGCTCCATGACAGGGGACTATGGCTACACCTTC.

The chain carries TRBV6-1 and TRBJ2-7, with 9 positions matching TRBD1. The CDR3 runs to 14 residues. Losses at the gene ends were 8 bases for V and 3 bases for J; bases not matched to a gene: 8. Germline V CDR1 and CDR2: MNHNS, SASEGT. CDR3 protein: CASASGQGLYEQYF. In DNA form, the CDR3 reads TGTGCCAGCGCCTCGGGACAGGGCCTCTACGAGCAGTACTTC.

V gene TRBV5-5 combines with J gene TRBJ2-7; D is tentatively TRBD1 or TRBD2 (5 bases each). The CDR3 totals 14 residues. The germline gives CDR1 SGHKS, CDR2 YYEKEE (reference sequence). Trimming removed 0 bases at V and 5 bases at J, with 12 bases between. This CDR3 is CASSLAGAGDEQYF. The CDR3 coding sequence is TGTGCCAGCAGCTTGGCCGGGGCTGGCGACGAGCAGTACTTC.